This TCR beta chain originates from a study of naive and memory T cell subsets (TCRdb year 2017). Background for the entire study: An open-source, UMI-based TCR alpha and beta sequencing pipeline was applied to sorted naive and memory peripheral blood T cell subsets. The functional CMV T cell responses agreed completely with IgG serology results. RNA was DNase-treated and reverse transcribed with TCR constant-region primers, mostly using SuperScript III.

Overall study outcomes, separate from this receptor: The repertoire findings for the naive and memory subsets could not be validated against a ground truth because none was available. Following error correction, more than 90% of naive TCR sequences occurred only once, which made naive abundance distributions much steeper than those of memory subsets. Clonotypes were defined as single alpha or beta chain sequences, not paired alpha/beta receptors. Gini index rose and Shannon and inverse Simpson diversity fell from naive through CM, EM and EMRA in both CD4 and CD8 cells. TCR abundance followed a power law with an exponent that was different for naive and memory subsets but consistent across the three individuals. RNA-based TCR counts may be influenced by expression changes linked to T cell activation and differentiation.

TCR alpha and beta chain libraries were amplified separately from the second PCR step onward. To determine each donor's CMV status, fresh PBMCs were stimulated overnight with CMV viral lysate, and IFNgamma production from CD4+ T cells was then assessed. CD4 T cells were positively selected with Miltenyi beads, followed by positive selection of CD8 T cells from the CD4-negative fraction. After staining for CD3, CD4, CD8, CD45RA, CD27 and a live/dead dye, cells were sorted on a BD Aria II into four subsets based on CD45RA and CD27. The sorting gate for effector memory cells was CD45RA-CD27-, and the sorting gate for EMRA cells was CD45RA+CD27-. A few healthy volunteers provided blood, and each donor's sample was split into CD4 and CD8 T cells and then further divided into four differentiation subsets. About 120 ml of peripheral blood was collected from each donor, and PBMC were isolated from the blood using Ficoll-Paque PLUS density-gradient centrifugation. The sorted cells were lysed in RLT buffer, after which RNA was extracted using a Qiagen RNeasy kit and kept at -80 degrees C.

The CDR3 runs 16 residues from the cysteine to the phenylalanine. Here the CDR3 DNA is all that survives: 48 bases in frame from base 1. CDR1 and CDR2 (SGHTA, FQGNSA) derive from the germline V gene. Between the V and J ends, shortened by 1 base and 4 bases respectively, the junction contains 16 bases. Compared with the rest of its sample, this clonotype is large (0.1 to 1%). Which antigen it targets is not known. Base qualities are missing; no much larger clone stands one base away. The library was made by UMI-ligation and nested PCR. The beta constant-region primer was an equimolar mix of two oligonucleotides covering both TRBC1 and TRBC2. The ligated cDNA went through four rounds of PCR with nested alpha and beta constant-region primers together with the SP2 primer. A single-stranded oligonucleotide bearing the SP2 primer plus a 12-nucleotide UMI was ligated onto the 3' end of the cDNA by T4 RNA ligase 1. Incubation of the ligation reaction lasted about 18-25 hours at 16 degrees C. PCR2 was usually performed as a SYBR Green qPCR and halted at a preset threshold so that over-amplification would not occur. All purifications after the first were performed with Agencourt AMPure XP magnetic beads. Libraries were quantified by Qubit and checked on a TapeStation, where a main peak was expected near 650 bp. The pooled libraries were sequenced on an Illumina MiSeq using v2 2x251 paired-end kits, which usually yielded roughly 0.85-2.2 million reads per sample. Libraries were pooled at 4 nM per sample, and about 4.5-7.5% PhiX was added to improve cluster recognition. The paper's data handling went like this. Using tag matching that tolerated one base-pair mismatch, Decombinator assigned V and J genes to FASTQ reads that had been processed by Demultiplexor. By using UMIs, Collapsinator corrected both sequencing errors and the frequency errors caused by PCR heterogeneity. CDR3Translator translated TCRs and extracted CDR3s from the conserved cysteine to the FGXG phenylalanine, flagging non-productive sequences. Gini, Shannon entropy and inverse Simpson indices were computed after subsampling the repertoires to the same number of UMI-defined TCRs. Clonotype abundance distributions were fitted to a power law by maximum likelihood within the linear range. Similar UMI counts, unique TCR numbers and clonal distributions were obtained with the pipeline and with MIGEC on one naive CD8 sample. A set of several thousand CMV-associated CDR3 sequences, compiled from VDJdb and a published dataset, was used to search the repertoires. In TCRdb, the public reads were trimmed at Q25 with fastp and aligned with MiXCR, with productive beta chains retained. Rows matching on CDR3 protein sequence are summarized as one entry with the most common DNA and genes. TCRdb's processing, not the authors' own work, is the source of the V and J calls. Here the sample has 30,000 to 40,000 distinct CDR3 sequences; less than 20% occur a single time. Of the sample, approximately 3.6% falls within the top ten clones.

The sequence derives from a human donor in good health. The chain is made from TRBV7-2 and TRBJ1-2, and TRBD1 may be the D gene, going by 6 matching bases. The sample taken for sequencing was effector memory CD4+ T cells from blood. The cell subset or site label here, explained by the study, means: effector memory, CD45RA- CD27-. The CDR3 protein sequence reads: CASSLVASGTTYGYTF. Here is the DNA: TGTGCCAGCAGCTTAGTGGCGTCAGGGACAACCTATGGCTACACCTTC.